Below are 13 T cell receptor beta chains sequenced from a single sample in a study of T cell clonotyping in hematopoietic cell transplantation. TCRdb's table, derived via immunoSEQ multiplex PCR, lists solely in-frame clones and lacks some. The sample holds tens of thousands of clones, 90% to 95% seen once. Time point of the sample: recipient sample about 28 days before transplant, after cytoreduction. The sequenced sample was peripheral blood mononuclear cells, obtained before stem cell transplant. The source of these receptors is a man over 45 with acute myeloid leukemia. Some clones in this sample may be carry-over from other donors' samples.

The chain carries TRBV2 and TRBJ2-3, with D hard to call. This CDR3 region has 12 residues. Trimming shortened V by 8 bases and J by 2 bases, and 8 bases separated the two germline ends. The germline V gene encodes CDR1 SNHLY and CDR2 FYNNEI. This CDR3 is CASEGVTDTQYF. CDR3 nucleotides: TGTGCCAGCGAAGGTGTCACAGATACGCAGTATTTT.

V usage is TRBV19 and J usage is TRBJ1-5; 9 bases match TRBD1. The germline V gene encodes CDR1 LNHDA and CDR2 SQIVND (reference sequence). With 9 bases clipped from V and 4 bases from J, the junction kept 4 bases outside the gene matches. The CDR3 is 13 residues long. The CDR3 reads CASGQGPNQPQHF. CDR3 nucleotide sequence: TGTGCCAGCGGACAGGGGCCAAATCAGCCCCAGCATTTT.

The J gene is TRBJ1-1, the V gene TRBV30; D possibly corresponds to TRBD1 (6 bases). The germline gives CDR1 GTSNPN, CDR2 SVGIG (reference sequence). The V gene lost 8 bases and the J gene lost 2 bases, with 15 bases spanning the gap. The CDR3 is 13 residues long. As DNA, the CDR3 is TGTGCCGGTACGAAGGGGGGAAACACTGAAGCTTTCTTT. Residues: CAGTKGGNTEAFF.

This chain joins TRBV7-6 and TRBJ2-2, with 10 bases lining up with TRBD2. The V and J ends lost 5 bases and 6 bases, in that order; junction bases with no gene match: 9. Germline V lookup: CDR1 SGHVS, CDR2 FNYEAQ. The CDR3 covers 16 residues. The CDR3 nucleotides are TGTGCCAGCAGCCGGGGGCTAGCGGGGGTACCCGGGGAGCTGTTTTTT. Its translation is CASSRGLAGVPGELFF.

The rearrangement joins TRBV30 to TRBJ2-7, with D possibly TRBD1 on 5 matching bases. V lost 4 bases and J 1 base, leaving 14 bases between the germline ends. This CDR3 comprises 14 residues. Germline values: CDR1 GTSNPN, CDR2 SVGIG (reference sequence). The CDR3 nucleotides are TGTGCCTGGAAAGGCGGACAACGATCCTACGAGCAGTACTTC. Encoded protein: CAWKGGQRSYEQYF. The complete variable domain, with remaining parts taken from reference TRBV30 and TRBJ2-7, reads SQTIHQWPATLVQPVGSPLSLECTVEGTSNPNLYWYRQAAGRGLQLLFYSVGIGQISSEVPQNLSASRPQDRQFILSSKKLLLSDSGFYLCAWKGGQRSYEQYFGPGTRLTVT.

This chain joins TRBV7-6 and TRBJ2-1, with TRBD2 matching over 10 bases. The V gene end was trimmed by 6 bases and the J gene end by 8 bases; junction bases not matched to a gene: 13. Germline lookup yields CDR1 SGHVS and CDR2 FNYEAQ. This CDR3 has 16 amino acids. DNA for the CDR3: TGTGCCAGCAGTCGTAGGCTAGCGGGGGTCAACGATGAGCAGTTCTTC. Amino acid sequence: CASSRRLAGVNDEQFF.

The count of this clone is one. This rearrangement joins TRBV10-3 to TRBJ2-7, with 11 bases lining up with TRBD2. The ends lost 3 bases at V and 4 bases at J; junction bases unmatched: 8. CDR3 length equals 16 residues. The germline gives CDR1 ENHRY, CDR2 SYGVKD. The CDR3 loop reads CAISDPEGTSGYEQYF. In DNA form, the CDR3 reads TGTGCCATCAGTGATCCCGAAGGGACTAGCGGTTACGAGCAGTACTTC.

This sequence joins TRBV5-1 and TRBJ1-1, with a possible D match to TRBD1 (6 bases). CDR1 SGHRS and CDR2 YFSETQ come from the germline V gene. The V end was cut by 1 base, the J end by 0 bases, with 10 bases between. This CDR3 has 15 amino acids. In DNA form, the CDR3 reads TGCGCCAGCAGCTTGCAGGGGACCTTGAACACTGAAGCTTTCTTT. Amino acids: CASSLQGTLNTEAFF.

The chain combines TRBV7-2 with TRBJ2-1; 7 bases agree with TRBD2. This CDR3 is built from 15 residues. Losses at the gene ends were 0 bases for V and 11 bases for J; bases not matched to a gene: 10. Germline CDR1 is SGHTA and CDR2 is FQGNSA. CDR3 nucleotide sequence: TGTGCCAGCAGCTTAGCGGGGGGGTGGTCGTCGAAGCAGTTCTTC. This codes for CASSLAGGWSSKQFF.

This chain links TRBV28 with TRBJ1-4; no firm D call. The germline CDR1 and CDR2 sequences are MDHEN and SYDVKM. CDR3 size: 11 residues. Trimming left V 3 bases short and J 4 bases short, with 0 bases between. The chain's CDR3 is CASSFNEKLFF. The CDR3 DNA is TGTGCCAGCAGTTTTAATGAAAAACTGTTTTTT. Complete variable domain (other parts from reference TRBV28 and TRBJ1-4): DVKVTQSSRYLVKRTGEKVFLECVQDMDHENMFWYRQDPGLGLRLIYFSYDVKMKEKGDIPEGYSVSREKKERFSLILESASTNQTSMYLCASSFNEKLFFGSGTQLSVL.

The chain recombines TRBV9 with TRBJ2-5; D ambiguous. Germline CDR1 SGDLS, CDR2 YYNGEE. Trimming left V 0 bases short and J 5 bases short, with 8 bases between. The CDR3 runs to 13 residues. CDR3 sequence reads: CASSVGDWETQYF. In nucleotides, the CDR3 is TGTGCCAGCAGCGTAGGGGATTGGGAGACCCAGTACTTC.

The chain employs TRBV6-6 and TRBJ1-1; possibly TRBD1 for D (6 bases). CDR3 length: 14 residues. Germline CDR1 is MNHNY and CDR2 is SVGAGI (reference sequence). Trimming took off 5 bases at V and 1 base at J, with 11 bases between the two ends. CDR3 residues: CASSTKTGNTEAFF. The CDR3 nucleotides are TGTGCCAGCAGTACAAAGACAGGGAACACTGAAGCTTTCTTT.

J is TRBJ1-5 and V is TRBV6-1; D is unclear. CDR3 size: 13 residues. The germline V gene encodes CDR1 MNHNS and CDR2 SASEGT. V lost 11 bases and J lost 2, with 13 bases in between. CDR3 nucleotide sequence: TGTGCCGCTGGGCTGGGCGGCAATCAGCCCCAGCATTTT. Its translation is CAAGLGGNQPQHF.